These 2 T cell receptor beta chains originate from one sample sequenced in a study of Graves' ophthalmopathy and Graves' hyperthyroidism. Amplified TCR beta CDR3 regions were obtained using RNA transcripts as template. Second-round multiplex PCR followed a first-round RT-PCR using HTBI primers. Using its own MiXCR run on the multiplex PCR reads, TCRdb lists one record per CDR3 protein. The sample has about 210,000 distinct CDR3 sequences; 25% to 35% are singletons. The sequencing input was peripheral blood. All receptors derive from a man over 45 with Graves' ophthalmopathy.

This clonotype showed up many times. The chain has TRBV12-3 or TRBV12-4 and TRBJ1-3; no definite D call. With 9 bases removed from V and 4 bases from J, the gap between germline ends came to 10 bases. This CDR3 is 12 amino acids long. The CDR3 reads CASSRIGNTIYF. Here the CDR3 DNA reads TGTGCCAGTTCTCGAATCGGAAACACCATATATTTT.

The table lists this clonotype with many counts. The gene calls are TRBV6-2 or TRBV6-3 and TRBJ2-7, with D unresolved. Germline CDR1 MNHEY, CDR2 SVGEGT. Trimming cost V 5 bases and J 2 bases, with 10 bases left between them. The CDR3 consists of 13 residues. This chain's CDR3 is CASSEDGTYEQYF. CDR3 nucleotide sequence: TGTGCCAGCAGTGAGGACGGTACCTACGAGCAGTACTTC.